This T cell receptor (beta chain) was observed in a study of shared clonotypes between healthy human individuals. The assay was immunoSEQ multiplex PCR, and TCRdb's table has in-frame clones only and misses some. The sample has a few hundred thousand clones; roughly 79% are singletons. Comments on this clone: A read error is possible here, since a much larger clone lies one base away.

This TCR was sampled from a middle-aged woman in good health. Some clones in this sample may be carry-over from other donors' samples. Sequencing was performed on PBMCs.

This CDR3 reads CASSEGSGRSGSYEQYF. CDR3 coding DNA: TGCGCCAGCAGTGAGGGTAGCGGGAGGTCTGGGTCCTACGAGCAGTACTTC. The chain links TRBV10-2 to TRBJ2-7; 10 nucleotides agree with TRBD2. V shed 2 bases, J shed 1 base, and the junction held 8 bases outside the gene matches. CDR3 length: 17 residues. CDR1 and CDR2 (germline): WSHSY, SAAADI.